The 5 T cell receptor beta chains presented below share a single source sample, sequenced in a study of technical replicates of blood from a few donors. Sequenced by immunoSEQ multiplex PCR; TCRdb stores in-frame clones only, minus some. Here the sample spans tens of thousands of clones, more than 85% being singletons. The sample consisted of T cells isolated from PBMCs. These receptors all stem from a human donor in good health. Some clones in this sample may be carry-over from other donors' samples.

V gene TRBV28 combines with J gene TRBJ1-1; 9 bases map to TRBD1. Germline lookup yields CDR1 MDHEN and CDR2 SYDVKM. This CDR3 is 17 amino acids long. Germline trimming cut 5 bases from V and 1 base from J; bases unmatched to any gene: 11. The chain's CDR3 is CASSGTGWRKANTEAFF. The CDR3 DNA reads TGTGCCAGCAGTGGGACAGGGTGGCGTAAAGCGAACACTGAAGCTTTCTTT.

The CDR3 region is CASSDSIPGGGTDTQYF. In DNA, the CDR3 is TGTGCCAGCAGTGACTCGATTCCGGGCGGAGGTACAGATACGCAGTATTTT. The rearrangement links TRBV6-4 to TRBJ2-3; D perhaps matches TRBD2 (5 bases). The CDR3 is made up of 17 amino acids. Trimming cost V 0 bases and J 3 bases, with 16 bases left between them. Germline CDR1 reads MRHNA; CDR2 reads SNTAGT.

This rearrangement joins TRBV6-1 to TRBJ2-1; a weak D match, TRBD1 (6 bases). The CDR3 sequence is 15 residues long. V was trimmed by 2 bases and J by 6 bases, leaving 14 bases between them. CDR1 and CDR2 from the germline V gene are MNHNS and SASEGT. CDR3 amino acids: CASSERSLGANEQFF. CDR3 nucleotides: TGTGCCAGCAGTGAACGGTCTCTGGGGGCCAATGAGCAGTTCTTC.

The chain employs TRBV5-1 and TRBJ2-7; 7 bases are shared with TRBD2. V shed 4 bases, J shed 5 bases, and the junction held 6 bases outside the gene matches. Germline CDR1 and CDR2: SGHRS and YFSETQ. The CDR3 is 13 amino acids. The CDR3 protein is CASSPAGTNEQYF. CDR3 coding DNA: TGCGCCAGCAGCCCGGCCGGGACTAACGAGCAGTACTTC.

This sequence joins TRBV7-3 and TRBJ2-2, with 7 nucleotides matching TRBD2. There are 14 residues in the CDR3. V gave up 5 bases and J gave up 7 bases; unmatched junction bases: 7. Germline CDR1 reads SGHTA; CDR2 reads FQGTGA. DNA of the CDR3: TGTGCCAGCAGCCCCACTAGCGCCATCGGGGAGCTGTTTTTT. Translation gives CASSPTSAIGELFF.